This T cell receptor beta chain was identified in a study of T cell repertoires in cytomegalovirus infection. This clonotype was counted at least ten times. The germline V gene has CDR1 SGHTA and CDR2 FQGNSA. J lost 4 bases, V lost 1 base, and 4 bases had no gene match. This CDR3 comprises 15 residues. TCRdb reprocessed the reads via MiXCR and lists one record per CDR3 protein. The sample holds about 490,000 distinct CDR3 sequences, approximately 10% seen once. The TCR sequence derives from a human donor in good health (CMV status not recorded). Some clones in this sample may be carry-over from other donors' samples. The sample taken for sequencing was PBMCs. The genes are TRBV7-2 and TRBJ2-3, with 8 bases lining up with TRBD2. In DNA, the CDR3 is TGTGCCAGCAGCTTAGTCGGGGGGGGTGCAGATACGCAGTATTTT. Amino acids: CASSLVGGGADTQYF. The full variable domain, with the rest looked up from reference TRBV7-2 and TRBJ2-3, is GAGVSQSPSNKVTEKGKDVELRCDPISGHTALYWYRQSLGQGLEFLIYFQGNSAPDKSGLPSDRFSAERTGGSVSTLTIQRTQQEDSAVYLCASSLVGGGADTQYFGPGTRLTVL.